These T cell receptor beta chains were read from a single sample in a study of patients and donors after allogeneic stem cell transplantation. MiXCR, run by TCRdb on the RT-PCR reads, gives a single entry per CDR3 protein. The sample yields about 87,000 distinct CDR3 sequences, approximately 5.2% seen once. Sequencing was performed on blood, either unsorted or a sorted T cell fraction (not recorded which). These receptors all stem from a human donor who was either an allogeneic HSCT recipient or a stem cell or donor lymphocyte infusion donor (not recorded which). It is not recorded whose cells these are; they may come from a transplant donor. CDR3s include the opening cysteine and the closing phenylalanine or tryptophan. The D gene is left open where the match is weak. Clone sizes are given selectively: once, few, many, or a class where the clone is expanded.

d_call	clone_size	j_call	v_call	cdr3_aa	cdr3_nt
TRBD2	-	TRBJ2-7	TRBV20-1	CSARNPTSGKRTDEQYF	TGCAGTGCTAGGAACCCTACTAGCGGGAAGAGGACGGACGAGCAGTACTTC
-	-	TRBJ1-1	TRBV15	CATSGAGGSNTEAFF	TGTGCCACCAGCGGAGCCGGGGGGTCGAACACTGAAGCTTTCTTT
TRBD1	many	TRBJ1-1	TRBV19	CASRGQGGMNTEAFF	TGTGCCAGTAGGGGACAGGGGGGAATGAACACTGAAGCTTTCTTT
-	many	TRBJ2-7	TRBV3-1	CASSQDPRTYEQYF	TGTGCCAGCAGCCAAGACCCTCGCACATACGAGCAGTACTTC
TRBD2	many	TRBJ2-2	TRBV6-5	CASSYSGPDSGELFF	TGTGCCAGCAGTTATAGCGGGCCAGACTCGGGGGAGCTGTTTTTT
-	-	TRBJ2-7	TRBV19	CASSIRLWNYEQYF	TGTGCCAGTAGTATCCGGTTGTGGAACTACGAGCAGTACTTC
-	many	TRBJ1-5	TRBV27	CASSLGQGSNQPQHF	TGTGCCAGCAGTTTGGGGCAGGGAAGCAATCAGCCCCAGCATTTT
-	many	TRBJ2-2	TRBV7-3	CASSSHLLSRHEPNTGELFF	TGTGCCAGCAGCTCCCATTTACTGTCCCGGCACGAGCCCAACACCGGGGAGCTGTTTTTT
TRBD1	many	TRBJ2-7	TRBV7-8	CASSPRRTGLYEQYF	TGTGCCAGCAGTCCCCGACGGACAGGGCTCTACGAGCAGTACTTC
-	-	TRBJ2-5	TRBV12-3/TRBV12-4	CASSARIGYQETQYF	TGTGCCAGCTCGGCACGAATTGGGTACCAAGAGACCCAGTACTTC
-	many	TRBJ2-2	TRBV2	CASSELGLPTGELFF	TGTGCCAGCAGTGAATTGGGCCTCCCGACCGGGGAGCTGTTTTTT
TRBD2	many	TRBJ2-3	TRBV7-9	CASSPGGGRGTDTQYF	TGTGCCAGCAGCCCCGGGGGGGGCCGGGGCACAGATACGCAGTATTTT
-	many	TRBJ2-5	TRBV5-4	CASSLGRDRIPETQYF	TGTGCCAGCAGCTTGGGGCGGGACCGAATTCCAGAGACCCAGTACTTC
-	many	TRBJ2-7	TRBV7-2	CASSLAGNYYEQYF	TGTGCCAGCAGCTTAGCAGGAAATTACTACGAGCAGTACTTC
-	-	TRBJ2-1	TRBV19	CASSTQGSYNEQIF	TGTGCCAGTAGTACACAGGGCAGTTACAATGAGCAGATCTTC
TRBD1	many	TRBJ2-7	TRBV24-1	CATSAPRDRMSYEQYF	TGTGCCACCAGTGCTCCCCGGGACAGGATGTCCTACGAGCAGTACTTC
-	few	TRBJ1-1	TRBV20-1	CSARDGDTGPSGPSF	TGCAGTGCTAGAGATGGGGATACCGGGCCGTCCGGACCGAGCTTT
-	few	TRBJ1-1	TRBV11-2	CASSLSVGSTEAFF	TGTGCCAGCAGCTTAAGTGTGGGATCCACTGAAGCTTTCTTT
-	many	TRBJ2-7	TRBV5-1	CASSQEPGTSYEQYF	TGCGCCAGCAGCCAGGAGCCCGGGACTTCCTACGAGCAGTACTTC
-	many	TRBJ2-1	TRBV9	CASSVLAESSYNEQFF	TGTGCCAGCAGCGTTTTAGCGGAAAGCTCCTACAATGAGCAGTTCTTC
-	few	TRBJ2-6	TRBV6-5	CASSSPQRVGANVLTF	TGTGCCAGCAGTTCCCCCCAGAGGGTGGGGGCCAACGTCCTGACTTTC
TRBD2	many	TRBJ2-1	TRBV20-1	CSARLAGGTYNEQFF	TGCAGTGCTAGGCTAGCGGGAGGCACCTACAATGAGCAGTTCTTC
-	many	TRBJ2-3	TRBV12-3/TRBV12-4	CASSLNGDTQYF	TGTGCCAGCAGTCTGAACGGGGATACGCAGTATTTT
-	many	TRBJ2-5	TRBV7-3	CASSSVGAGETQYF	TGTGCCAGCAGCTCGGTTGGGGCGGGGGAGACCCAGTACTTC
-	many	TRBJ1-3	TRBV15	CATSRDATVNGNTIYF	TGTGCCACCAGCAGAGATGCCACAGTTAATGGAAACACCATATATTTT
-	few	TRBJ1-5	TRBV2	CASSAGFNQPQHF	TGTGCCAGCAGTGCTGGCTTCAATCAGCCCCAGCATTTT
-	many	TRBJ2-1	TRBV18	CASSELAVNEQFF	TGTGCCAGCTCCGAACTAGCTGTTAATGAGCAGTTCTTC
-	many	TRBJ1-2	TRBV27	CASSLSYQAIYGYTF	TGTGCCAGCAGTTTATCTTACCAGGCCATCTATGGCTACACCTTC
-	many	TRBJ1-5	TRBV27	CASSPSLNQPQHF	TGTGCCAGCAGCCCCTCTTTGAATCAGCCCCAGCATTTT
TRBD2	-	TRBJ2-1	TRBV5-1	CASSSSGGTSYNEQFF	TGCGCCAGCAGCTCAAGCGGGGGGACCTCCTACAATGAGCAGTTCTTC
-	few	TRBJ1-1	TRBV6-1	CASSRLGGSTEAFF	TGTGCCAGCAGTCGTCTGGGAGGGAGCACTGAAGCTTTCTTT
-	many	TRBJ2-2	TRBV11-2	CASSLVRGRVGELFF	TGTGCCAGCAGCTTAGTGAGGGGCCGTGTCGGGGAGCTGTTTTTT
-	few	TRBJ2-7	TRBV5-6	CASSLETYGPIEQYF	TGTGCCAGCAGCTTGGAAACCTACGGCCCCATCGAGCAGTACTTC
-	many	TRBJ1-1	TRBV25-1	CASSDTHTEAFF	TGTGCCAGCAGTGACACCCACACTGAAGCTTTCTTT
-	-	TRBJ2-5	TRBV6-1	CASSKGVGLETQYF	TGTGCCAGCAGTAAAGGAGTTGGTTTGGAGACCCAGTACTTC
-	many	TRBJ1-1	TRBV10-3	CAISESAGTDTEAFF	TGTGCCATCAGTGAGTCTGCCGGGACTGACACTGAAGCTTTCTTT
TRBD2	few	TRBJ2-5	TRBV7-8	CASSLGRRREGRGETQYF	TGTGCCAGCAGCTTAGGGAGGCGGCGGGAGGGCCGAGGCGAGACCCAGTACTTC
-	many	TRBJ1-5	TRBV28	CGSSALNQPQHF	TGTGGGTCCTCTGCTCTTAATCAGCCCCAGCATTTT
-	many	TRBJ2-7	TRBV3-1	CASSPTRTSYEQYF	TGTGCCAGCAGCCCGACACGTACATCCTACGAGCAGTACTTC
-	many	TRBJ1-6	TRBV3-1	CASSRVTGTVNSPLHF	TGTGCCAGCAGCCGGGTAACCGGGACGGTGAATTCACCCCTCCACTTT
TRBD2	many	TRBJ2-3	TRBV18	CASSPRAGGVSTDTQYF	TGTGCCAGCTCACCACGCGCGGGGGGCGTAAGCACAGATACGCAGTATTTT
TRBD2	-	TRBJ2-4	TRBV5-1	CASSSDGTSGNIQYF	TGCGCCAGCAGCTCTGACGGGACTAGTGGGAACATTCAGTACTTC
-	many	TRBJ2-1	TRBV5-1	CASRRGASDEQFF	TGCGCCAGCAGACGGGGGGCCTCGGATGAGCAGTTCTTC
-	few	TRBJ2-5	TRBV7-8	CASSLGRGTPSKYF	TGTGCCAGCAGCTTGGGCAGAGGGACGCCCAGCAAGTACTTC
-	many	TRBJ2-2	TRBV14	CASSQTLGKTGELFF	TGTGCCAGCAGCCAGACCCTCGGGAAAACCGGGGAGCTGTTTTTT
-	few	TRBJ2-7	TRBV7-2	CASSSGSVRQSSYEQYF	TGTGCCAGCAGCTCGGGGTCGGTTAGGCAGTCCTCCTACGAGCAGTACTTC
-	many	TRBJ2-1	TRBV7-2	CASSLVRSNEQFF	TGTGCCAGCAGCTTAGTTCGGAGCAATGAGCAGTTCTTC
-	few	TRBJ2-5	TRBV23-1	CASSQSSPEFGFGETQYF	TGCGCCAGCAGTCAATCGAGCCCGGAGTTTGGGTTTGGCGAGACCCAGTACTTC
TRBD1	many	TRBJ1-3	TRBV7-2	CASSFTGGAGNTIYF	TGTGCCAGCAGTTTTACAGGGGGAGCTGGAAACACCATATATTTT
-	many	TRBJ2-7	TRBV21-1	CASSKEGGKYEQYF	TGTGCCAGCAGCAAAGAGGGGGGGAAATACGAGCAGTACTTC
-	many	TRBJ2-3	TRBV18	CASSRGGTDTQYF	TGTGCCAGCTCACGTGGGGGCACAGATACGCAGTATTTT
TRBD1	many	TRBJ1-1	TRBV5-4	CASSLQGASTEAFF	TGTGCCAGCAGCTTACAGGGGGCATCCACTGAAGCTTTCTTT
TRBD1	many	TRBJ2-3	TRBV7-3	CASSLQGGTDTQYF	TGTGCCAGCAGCTTACAGGGGGGCACAGATACGCAGTATTTT
-	-	TRBJ1-5	TRBV6-1	CASSEAQNRGNQPQHF	TGTGCCAGCAGTGAAGCGCAGAACAGAGGCAATCAGCCCCAGCATTTT
-	many	TRBJ2-5	TRBV2	CASSAYTETQYF	TGTGCCAGCAGTGCTTATACAGAGACCCAGTACTTC